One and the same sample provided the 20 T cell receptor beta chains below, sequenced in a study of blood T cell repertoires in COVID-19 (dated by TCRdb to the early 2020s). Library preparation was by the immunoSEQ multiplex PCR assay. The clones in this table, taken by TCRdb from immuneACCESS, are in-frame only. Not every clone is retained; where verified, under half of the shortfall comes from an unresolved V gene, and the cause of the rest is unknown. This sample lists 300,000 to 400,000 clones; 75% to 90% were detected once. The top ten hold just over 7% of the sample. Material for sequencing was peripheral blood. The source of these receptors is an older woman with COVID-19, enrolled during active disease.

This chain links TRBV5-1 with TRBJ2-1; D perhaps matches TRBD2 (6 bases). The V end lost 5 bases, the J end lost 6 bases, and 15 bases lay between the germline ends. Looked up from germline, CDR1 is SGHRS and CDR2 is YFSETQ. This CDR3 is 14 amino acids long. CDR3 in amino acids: CASRDIRGGNEQFF. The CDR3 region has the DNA TGCGCCAGCAGAGATATAAGGGGAGGCAATGAGCAGTTCTTC.

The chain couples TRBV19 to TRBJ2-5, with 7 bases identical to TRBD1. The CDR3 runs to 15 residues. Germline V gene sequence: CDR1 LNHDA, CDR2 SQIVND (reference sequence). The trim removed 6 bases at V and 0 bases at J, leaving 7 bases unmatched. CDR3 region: CASSRSTGYQETQYF. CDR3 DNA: TGTGCCAGTAGCCGATCGACAGGGTACCAAGAGACCCAGTACTTC.

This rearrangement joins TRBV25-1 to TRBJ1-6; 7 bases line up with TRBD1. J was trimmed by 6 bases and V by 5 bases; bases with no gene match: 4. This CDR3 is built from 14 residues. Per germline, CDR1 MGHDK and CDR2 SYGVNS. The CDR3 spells CASSRQGINSPLHF. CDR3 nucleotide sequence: TGTGCCAGCAGTCGACAGGGCATTAATTCACCCCTCCACTTT. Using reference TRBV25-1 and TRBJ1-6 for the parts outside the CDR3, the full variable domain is EADIYQTPRYLVIGTGKKITLECSQTMGHDKMYWYQQDPGMELHLIHYSYGVNSTEKGDLSSESTVSRIRTEHFPLTLESARPSHTSQYLCASSRQGINSPLHFGNGTRLTVT.

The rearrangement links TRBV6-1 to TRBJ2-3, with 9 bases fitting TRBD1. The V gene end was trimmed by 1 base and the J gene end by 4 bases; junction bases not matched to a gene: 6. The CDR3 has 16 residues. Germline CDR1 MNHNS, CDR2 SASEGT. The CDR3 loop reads CASSEVSGQGSDTQYF. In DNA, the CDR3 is TGTGCCAGCAGTGAAGTATCGGGACAGGGCTCAGATACGCAGTATTTT.

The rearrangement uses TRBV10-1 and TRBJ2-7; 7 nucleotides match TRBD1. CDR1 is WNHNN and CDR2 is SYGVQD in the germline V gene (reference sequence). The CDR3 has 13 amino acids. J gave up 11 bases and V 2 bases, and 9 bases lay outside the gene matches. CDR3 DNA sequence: TGCGCCAGCAGTGAGAACAGGGGTGGAATCGAGTACTTC. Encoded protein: CASSENRGGIEYF.

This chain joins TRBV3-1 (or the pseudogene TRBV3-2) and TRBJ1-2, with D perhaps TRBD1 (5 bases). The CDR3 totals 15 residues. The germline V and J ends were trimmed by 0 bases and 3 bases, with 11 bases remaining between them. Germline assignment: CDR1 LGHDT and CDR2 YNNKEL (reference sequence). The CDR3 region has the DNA TGTGCCAGCAGCCAAGATTATCGGGGGGACTATGGCTACACCTTC. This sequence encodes CASSQDYRGDYGYTF.

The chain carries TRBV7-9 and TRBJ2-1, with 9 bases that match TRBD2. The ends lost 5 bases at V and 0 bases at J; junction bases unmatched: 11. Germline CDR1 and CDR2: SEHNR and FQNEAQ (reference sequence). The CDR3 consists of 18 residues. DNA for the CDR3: TGTGCCAGCAGCGCGAGCTCGCTAGCGGGGAGCTCCTACAATGAGCAGTTCTTC. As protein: CASSASSLAGSSYNEQFF.

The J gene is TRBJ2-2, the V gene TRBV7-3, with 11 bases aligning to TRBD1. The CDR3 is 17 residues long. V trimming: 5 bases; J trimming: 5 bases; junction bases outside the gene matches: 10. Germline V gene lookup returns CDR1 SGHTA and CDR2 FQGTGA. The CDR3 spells CASSKRTGGGNTGELFF. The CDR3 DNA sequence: TGTGCCAGCAGCAAACGGACAGGGGGCGGAAATACCGGGGAGCTGTTTTTT. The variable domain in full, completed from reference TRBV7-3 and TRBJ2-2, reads GAGVSQTPSNKVTEKGKYVELRCDPISGHTALYWYRQSLGQGPEFLIYFQGTGAADDSGLPNDRFFAVRPEGSVSTLKIQRTERGDSAVYLCASSKRTGGGNTGELFFGEGSRLTVL.

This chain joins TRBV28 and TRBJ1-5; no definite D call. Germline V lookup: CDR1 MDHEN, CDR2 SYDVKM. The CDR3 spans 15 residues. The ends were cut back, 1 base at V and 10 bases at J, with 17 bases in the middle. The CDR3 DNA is TGTGCCAGCAGTTTATTCCGGGTCGAACGGGAACCCCAGCATTTT. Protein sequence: CASSLFRVEREPQHF.

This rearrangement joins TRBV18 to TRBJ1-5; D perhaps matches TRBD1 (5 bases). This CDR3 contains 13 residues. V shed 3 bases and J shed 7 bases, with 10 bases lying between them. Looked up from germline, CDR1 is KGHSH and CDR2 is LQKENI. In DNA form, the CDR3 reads TGTGCCAGCTCACCGGGGGAGGGACAGCCCCAGCATTTT. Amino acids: CASSPGEGQPQHF.

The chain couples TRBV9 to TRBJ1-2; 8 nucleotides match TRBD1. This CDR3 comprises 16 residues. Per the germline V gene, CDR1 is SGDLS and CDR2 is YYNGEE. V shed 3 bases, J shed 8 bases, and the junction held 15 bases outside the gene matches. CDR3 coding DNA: TGTGCCAGCAGCGCCGACAGGGGCTGGTTATCTGGAGGCTACACCTTC. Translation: CASSADRGWLSGGYTF. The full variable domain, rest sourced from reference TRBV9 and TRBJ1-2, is DSGVTQTPKHLITATGQRVTLRCSPRSGDLSVYWYQQSLDQGLQFLIQYYNGEERAKGNILERFSAQQFPDLHSELNLSSLELGDSALYFCASSADRGWLSGGYTFGSGTRLTVV.

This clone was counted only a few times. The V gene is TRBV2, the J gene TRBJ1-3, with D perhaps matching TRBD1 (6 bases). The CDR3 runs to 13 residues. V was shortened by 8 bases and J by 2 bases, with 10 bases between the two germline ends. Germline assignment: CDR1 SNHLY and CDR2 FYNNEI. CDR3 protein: CASGRDTGNTIYF. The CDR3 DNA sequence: TGTGCCAGCGGCAGGGACACTGGAAACACCATATATTTT.

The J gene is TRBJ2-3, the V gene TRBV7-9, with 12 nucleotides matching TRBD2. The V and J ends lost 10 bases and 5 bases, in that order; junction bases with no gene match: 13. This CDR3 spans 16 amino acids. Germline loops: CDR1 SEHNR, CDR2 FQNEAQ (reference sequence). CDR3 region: CATQVPSGGAIDTQYF. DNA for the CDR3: TGTGCCACCCAGGTGCCTAGCGGGGGGGCCATAGATACGCAGTATTTT.

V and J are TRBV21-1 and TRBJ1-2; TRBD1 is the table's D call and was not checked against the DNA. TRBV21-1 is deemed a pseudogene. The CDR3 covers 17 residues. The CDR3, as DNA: TGTGCCAGCCCCCCGGTCCCCGGTAGGGGGCCTGGCTATGGCTACACCTTC. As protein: CASPPVPGRGPGYGYTF.

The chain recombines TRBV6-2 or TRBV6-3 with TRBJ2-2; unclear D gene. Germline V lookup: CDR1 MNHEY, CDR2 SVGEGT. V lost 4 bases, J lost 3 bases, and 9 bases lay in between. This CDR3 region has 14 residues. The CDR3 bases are TGTGCCAGCAGTTTATTAAAATACACCGGGGAGCTGTTTTTT. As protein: CASSLLKYTGELFF.

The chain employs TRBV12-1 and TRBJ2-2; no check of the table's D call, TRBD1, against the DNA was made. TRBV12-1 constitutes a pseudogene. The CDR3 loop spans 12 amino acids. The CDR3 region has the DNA TGTGCCAGCAGCTTCCAGGACGGGGAGCTGTTTTTT. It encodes CASSFQDGELFF.

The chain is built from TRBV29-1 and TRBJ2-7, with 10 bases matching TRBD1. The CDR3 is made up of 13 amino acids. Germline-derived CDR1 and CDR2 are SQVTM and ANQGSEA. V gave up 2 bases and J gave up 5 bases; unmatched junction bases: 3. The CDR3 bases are TGCAGCGTTGAATCGGACAGGGGGAACGAGCAGTACTTC. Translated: CSVESDRGNEQYF.

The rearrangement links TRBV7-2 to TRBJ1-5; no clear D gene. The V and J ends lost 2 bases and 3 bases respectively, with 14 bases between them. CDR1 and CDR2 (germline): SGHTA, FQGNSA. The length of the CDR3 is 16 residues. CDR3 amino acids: CASSLIEGSFNQPQHF. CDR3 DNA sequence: TGTGCCAGCAGCTTAATAGAGGGAAGTTTCAATCAGCCCCAGCATTTT.

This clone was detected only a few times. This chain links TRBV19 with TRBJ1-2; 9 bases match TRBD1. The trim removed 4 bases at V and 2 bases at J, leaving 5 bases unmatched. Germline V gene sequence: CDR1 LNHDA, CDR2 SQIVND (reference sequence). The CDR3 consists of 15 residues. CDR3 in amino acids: CASSTRTGANYGYTF. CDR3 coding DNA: TGTGCCAGTAGTACCCGGACAGGGGCGAACTATGGCTACACCTTC.

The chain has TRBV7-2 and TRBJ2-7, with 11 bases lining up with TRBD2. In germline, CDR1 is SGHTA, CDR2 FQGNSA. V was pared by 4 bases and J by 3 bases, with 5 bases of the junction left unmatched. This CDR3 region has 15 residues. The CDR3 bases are TGTGCCAGCAGCTCCTCTAGCGGGGGGTACTACGAGCAGTACTTC. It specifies CASSSSSGGYYEQYF. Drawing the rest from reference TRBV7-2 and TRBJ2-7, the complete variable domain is GAGVSQSPSNKVTEKGKDVELRCDPISGHTALYWYRQSLGQGLEFLIYFQGNSAPDKSGLPSDRFSAERTGGSVSTLTIQRTQQEDSAVYLCASSSSSGGYYEQYFGPGTRLTVT.